The clone carrying this T cell receptor beta chain turned up a few times. Reverse transcription used roughly 0.45 to 1 ug RNA and random hexamers. Amplification of TCR beta CDR3 used immunoSEQ multiplex PCR across 54 Vbeta and 13 Jbeta. Via MiXCR, TCRdb re-called the immunoSEQ multiplex PCR reads, giving one row per CDR3 protein. This sample has 90,000 to 150,000 distinct CDR3 sequences, with around nine tenths found just once. There are 13 residues in the CDR3. Trimming took 6 bases from V and 4 from J, leaving 11 bases between them. Germline CDR1 SGDLS, CDR2 YYNGEE. The data derive from a study of CD8 T cells in Susac syndrome. CD8+ and CD4+ blood T cells underwent TCR beta sequencing. TEMRA cells were FACS-enriched, and CD8+ and CD4+ T cells were isolated negatively.

Source material: CD4+ T cells from PBMCs. The V gene is TRBV9, the J gene TRBJ1-3, with unresolved D. The sequence was collected from a human donor in good health. As DNA, the CDR3 is TGTGCCAGCACCCGGGAGGGCGGAAACACCATATATTTT. It codes for CASTREGGNTIYF. Full variable domain (outside the CDR3, taken from reference TRBV9 and TRBJ1-3): DSGVTQTPKHLITATGQRVTLRCSPRSGDLSVYWYQQSLDQGLQFLIQYYNGEERAKGNILERFSAQQFPDLHSELNLSSLELGDSALYFCASTREGGNTIYFGEGSWLTVV.